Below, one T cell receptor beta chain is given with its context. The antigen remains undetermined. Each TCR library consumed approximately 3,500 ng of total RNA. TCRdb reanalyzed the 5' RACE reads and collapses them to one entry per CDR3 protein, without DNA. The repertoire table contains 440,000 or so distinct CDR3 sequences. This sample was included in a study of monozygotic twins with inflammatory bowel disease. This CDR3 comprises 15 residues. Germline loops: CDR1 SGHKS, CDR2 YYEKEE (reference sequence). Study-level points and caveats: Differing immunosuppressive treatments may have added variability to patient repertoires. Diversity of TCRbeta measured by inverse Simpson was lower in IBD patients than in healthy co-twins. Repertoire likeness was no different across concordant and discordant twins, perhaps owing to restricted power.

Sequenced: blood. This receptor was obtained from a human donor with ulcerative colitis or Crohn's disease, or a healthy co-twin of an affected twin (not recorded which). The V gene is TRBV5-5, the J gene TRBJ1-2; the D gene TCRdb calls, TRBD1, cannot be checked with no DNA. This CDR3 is CASTSIGGLVYGYTF.